Listed here are 5 T cell receptor beta chains from one sample, sequenced in a study of blood T cell repertoires in COVID-19 (dated by TCRdb to 2018 to 2020). The method was the immunoSEQ multiplex PCR assay. TCRdb re-hosts the immuneACCESS table, in-frame sequences only. Its copies lack some clones; in the studies checked, an unresolved V gene accounts for under half of them, and the cause for the rest is not known. The sample contains about 47,000 clones, roughly four fifths of them found a single time. The top ten hold nearly 7.5% of the sample. The sequencing input was peripheral blood. All receptors come from a man in his fifties or sixties with active COVID-19.

V is TRBV18 and J is TRBJ2-6; 7 nucleotides line up with TRBD1. The CDR3 contains 17 residues. Germline values: CDR1 KGHSH, CDR2 LQKENI. The trim removed 3 bases at V and 2 bases at J, leaving 7 bases unmatched. DNA of the CDR3: TGTGCCAGCTCACCGAGAAGAACAGGGGCTGGGGCCAACGTCCTGACTTTC. Amino acids: CASSPRRTGAGANVLTF.

The chain uses TRBV9 and TRBJ1-3; the match to TRBD1 covers 8 bases. Germline lookup yields CDR1 SGDLS and CDR2 YYNGEE. V shed 3 bases and J 7 bases; nucleotides not matched to a gene: 12. CDR3 size: 16 residues. DNA of the CDR3: TGTGCCAGCAGCGACGTCCTCGGACAGGGACCGAACACCATATATTTT. Encoded protein: CASSDVLGQGPNTIYF.

V usage is TRBV6-5 and J usage is TRBJ2-4, with D tentatively TRBD1 (5 bases). The length of the CDR3 is 14 residues. The V gene lost 2 bases and the J gene lost 7 bases, with 12 bases spanning the gap. Germline-derived CDR1 and CDR2 are MNHEY and SVGAGI. The CDR3 nucleotides are TGTGCCAGCAGTTACGGTACAGGCGTGAACATTCAGTACTTC. It translates to CASSYGTGVNIQYF.

The genes are TRBV6-5 and TRBJ1-5, with TRBD1 matching over 8 bases. Germline values: CDR1 MNHEY, CDR2 SVGAGI. The CDR3 sequence is 15 residues long. V lost 7 bases and J lost 3; bases outside the gene matches: 8. CDR3 sequence: CASNLGQGNNQPQHF. The CDR3 DNA follows: TGTGCCAGCAATCTAGGACAGGGCAACAATCAGCCCCAGCATTTT.

This chain connects TRBV6-6 to TRBJ1-5; 11 bases line up with TRBD1. Germline-derived CDR1 and CDR2 are MNHNY and SVGAGI (reference sequence). V was clipped by 7 bases and J by 6 bases; unmatched bases: 5. The CDR3 is made up of 14 amino acids. CDR3 in DNA: TGTGCCAGCACTGGACAGGGGGCGGGTCAGCCCCAGCATTTT. This gives the protein CASTGQGAGQPQHF.